The rows below give T cell receptor beta chains drawn from one sample of a study of T-cell reconstitution after alpha-beta-depleted transplantation in children. Using its own MiXCR run on the PCR reads, TCRdb lists one record per CDR3 protein. The sample lists about 240,000 distinct CDR3 sequences, roughly 24% occurring once. The starting material was PBMCs, obtained before TCRalphabeta/CD19-depleted stem cell transplant. These receptors all come from a girl aged 2-10 years with Fanconi anemia, due to receive a stem cell transplant. Each CDR3 is given with its conserved first and last residue. The D gene is left open where the match is weak. A clone size is listed for some rows: how often the clone was seen (once, few, many), or a class if it is expanded.

TRBV20-1	TRBJ2-1	few	TRBD2	TGCAGTGCTAGCTTAGCGGGAGTTGTCAATGAGCAGTTCTTC	CSASLAGVVNEQFF
TRBV6-6	TRBJ2-7	many	TRBD1	TGTGCCAGCCGAGGGGACAGGGACTACGAGCAGTACTTC	CASRGDRDYEQYF
TRBV21-1	TRBJ2-6	-	-	TGTGCCAGCAGCAAGCCCTCTATTGGGGTCTTTTCTGGGGCCAACGTCCTGACTTTC	CASSKPSIGVFSGANVLTF
TRBV20-1	TRBJ2-3	-	-	TGCAGTGCTGCCGCCTTTAGCGCCGCTCCCACAGATACGCAGTATTTT	CSAAAFSAAPTDTQYF
TRBV29-1	TRBJ2-1	-	TRBD2	TGCAGCGTTGAAGTCGGGACTAGCGGGGAGCAGTTCTTC	CSVEVGTSGEQFF
TRBV28	TRBJ2-7	-	TRBD2	TGTGCCAGCAGCCGGTACGCGGGAGAGGAAGAGCAGTACTTC	CASSRYAGEEEQYF
TRBV29-1	TRBJ2-1	-	-	TGCAGCGTTGAATGGTTGCGTCAGTACAATGAGCAGTTCTTC	CSVEWLRQYNEQFF
TRBV12-3/TRBV12-4	TRBJ1-2	-	-	TGTGCCAGCAGTAAATGGCAAGCTAACTATGGCTACACCTTC	CASSKWQANYGYTF
TRBV4-1	TRBJ2-7	-	TRBD1	TGCGCCAGCACTTCCGGGACAGAAGTCTACGAGCAGTACTTC	CASTSGTEVYEQYF
TRBV19	TRBJ2-7	-	TRBD1	TGTGCCAGTAGTAGGACAGGTGGGACCAACGAGCAGTACTTC	CASSRTGGTNEQYF
TRBV18	TRBJ2-7	many	-	TGTGCCAGCTCACCCGGGACATTGAGCTCCTACGAGCAGTACTTC	CASSPGTLSSYEQYF
TRBV7-6	TRBJ2-5	-	TRBD1	TGTGCCAGCAGTTCCCCCCAGACAGGGAAAGAGACCCAGTACTTC	CASSSPQTGKETQYF
TRBV6-2/TRBV6-3	TRBJ2-1	many	-	TGTGCCAGTCAAAAAACGGGACGAGGGGAGCAGTTCTTC	CASQKTGRGEQFF
TRBV6-1	TRBJ2-5	-	-	TGTGCCAGCAGCGAAGACGGCGGACCTGGTCGGACCCAGTACTTC	CASSEDGGPGRTQYF
TRBV28	TRBJ1-5	few	-	TGTGCCACCCAATGGGTGTGGAGCAATCAGCCCCAGCATTTT	CATQWVWSNQPQHF
TRBV10-3	TRBJ2-7	-	-	TGTGCCATCAGTGAGTCTGGGGGGCCGAGTGAGCAGTACTTC	CAISESGGPSEQYF
TRBV6-6	TRBJ2-3	many	-	TGTGCCAGCAGGAGGGCAGGGGATACGCAGTATTTT	CASRRAGDTQYF
TRBV29-1	TRBJ2-7	many	-	TGCAGCGTTGAAGATCGGCGATTCTCCGGGCAGTACTTC	CSVEDRRFSGQYF
TRBV9	TRBJ2-1	-	TRBD2	TGTGCCAGCAGCGTGCCAAGCGGGGGGGCCGTCGATGAGCAGTTCTTC	CASSVPSGGAVDEQFF
TRBV20-1	TRBJ2-1	-	TRBD1	TGCAGTGCCCAGGGGGCCCTCTACAATGAGCAGTTCTTC	CSAQGALYNEQFF
TRBV29-1	TRBJ1-1	few	TRBD1	TGCAGCCCCAGGACAGGGAAAGCTTTCTTT	CSPRTGKAFF
TRBV7-2	TRBJ2-3	-	TRBD2	TGTGCCAGCAGCCTCCCTTCTAGCGGGGCTAGCACAGATACGCAGTATTTT	CASSLPSSGASTDTQYF
TRBV5-1	TRBJ2-3	few	-	TGCGCCAGCAGCATCTACTCAGACAGTCTGAGTGGGGATACGCAGTATTTT	CASSIYSDSLSGDTQYF
TRBV10-2	TRBJ2-7	few	-	TGCGCCAGCAGTCACAGGGAAGTCTACGAGCAGTACTTC	CASSHREVYEQYF
TRBV29-1	TRBJ1-5	-	TRBD1	TGCAGCGTTACCCTGAACAGGGGAAGCAATCAGCCCCAGCATTTT	CSVTLNRGSNQPQHF
TRBV6-1	TRBJ2-7	-	-	TGTGCCAGCAGGGGCCCAGGGTCCTACGAGCAGTACTTC	CASRGPGSYEQYF
TRBV9	TRBJ2-1	few	-	TGTGCCAGCAGCGTACGGTGGGGTTATGAGCAGTTCTTC	CASSVRWGYEQFF
TRBV5-1	TRBJ2-3	many	-	TGCGCCAGCAGCTTGATGGTTGGTGATACGCAGTATTTT	CASSLMVGDTQYF
TRBV20-1	TRBJ2-6	many	-	TGCAGTGCTGTACAGGGAAACTCTGGGGCCAACGTCCTGACTTTC	CSAVQGNSGANVLTF
TRBV29-1	TRBJ2-7	-	-	TGCAGCGTCCACGAGAAGAGCGAGCAGTACTTC	CSVHEKSEQYF
TRBV18	TRBJ1-1	few	-	TGTGCCAGCTCACGGAATACAGATGGGGCTTTCTTT	CASSRNTDGAFF